A selection of T cell receptor beta chains follows, all from one sample in a study of identifying expanded T cells in peripheral blood. Generated by immunoSEQ multiplex PCR, the TCRdb table keeps only in-frame clones and is missing some. The table has 100,000 or so clones, 75% to 90% seen once. Sequencing used blood. These receptors all come from a person aged 18 to 75 in good health. CDR3s include the opening cysteine and the closing phenylalanine or tryptophan. Fields, in order: D gene, J gene, V gene, clone size, CDR3 protein, CDR3 DNA. A D gene is named only where the DNA matches it firmly. The size entry is marked missing in some rows and otherwise reads once, few, many or a size class.

d_call: .
j_call: TRBJ2-7
v_call: TRBV28
clone_size: .
cdr3_aa: CASSEAGPPVGEQYF
cdr3_nt: TGTGCCAGCAGCGAAGCCGGGCCCCCGGTGGGCGAGCAGTACTTC

d_call: .
j_call: TRBJ1-1
v_call: TRBV6-6
clone_size: .
cdr3_aa: CASRVRENTEAFF
cdr3_nt: TGTGCCAGCAGAGTCCGGGAGAACACTGAAGCTTTCTTT

d_call: .
j_call: TRBJ1-1
v_call: TRBV5-1
clone_size: .
cdr3_aa: CASSSGTGDTEAFF
cdr3_nt: TGCGCCAGCAGCTCAGGGACGGGGGACACTGAAGCCTTCTTT

d_call: .
j_call: TRBJ2-5
v_call: TRBV18
clone_size: .
cdr3_aa: CASSPSTAQETQYF
cdr3_nt: TGTGCCAGCTCACCTTCGACAGCCCAAGAGACCCAGTACTTC

d_call: TRBD1
j_call: TRBJ1-2
v_call: TRBV6-5
clone_size: few
cdr3_aa: CASSYTWGQPYGYTF
cdr3_nt: TGTGCCAGCAGTTACACTTGGGGACAGCCCTATGGCTACACCTTC

d_call: .
j_call: TRBJ1-1
v_call: TRBV14
clone_size: .
cdr3_aa: CASSGTGRRNEAFF
cdr3_nt: TGTGCCAGCAGCGGAACAGGCCGACGAAATGAAGCTTTCTTT

d_call: .
j_call: TRBJ1-4
v_call: TRBV4-3
clone_size: .
cdr3_aa: CASSQAFGDEKLFF
cdr3_nt: TGCGCCAGCAGCCAGGCTTTCGGGGATGAAAAACTGTTTTTT

d_call: .
j_call: TRBJ1-2
v_call: TRBV5-6
clone_size: .
cdr3_aa: CASRSGRSYGYTF
cdr3_nt: TGTGCCAGCAGATCCGGACGGTCCTATGGCTACACCTTC

d_call: .
j_call: TRBJ1-4
v_call: TRBV7-8
clone_size: .
cdr3_aa: CASSLEGGTNEKLFF
cdr3_nt: TGTGCCAGCAGCTTAGAGGGGGGAACTAATGAAAAACTGTTTTTT

d_call: .
j_call: TRBJ1-5
v_call: TRBV7-6
clone_size: .
cdr3_aa: CASSSTGNQPQHF
cdr3_nt: TGTGCCAGCAGCTCGACAGGTAATCAGCCCCAGCATTTT

d_call: .
j_call: TRBJ2-6
v_call: TRBV5-4
clone_size: once
cdr3_aa: CASSLRFSGANVLTF
cdr3_nt: TGTGCCAGCAGCTTGAGGTTTTCTGGGGCCAACGTCCTGACTTTC

d_call: .
j_call: TRBJ1-1
v_call: TRBV4-2
clone_size: once
cdr3_aa: CASSQDGSRAFF
cdr3_nt: TGTGCCAGCAGCCAAGATGGAAGCCGAGCTTTCTTT

d_call: .
j_call: TRBJ1-5
v_call: TRBV7-9
clone_size: .
cdr3_aa: CASSHGAGSNQPQHF
cdr3_nt: TGTGCCAGCAGCCACGGGGCAGGGAGCAATCAGCCCCAGCATTTT

d_call: .
j_call: TRBJ1-3
v_call: TRBV7-2
clone_size: .
cdr3_aa: CASSLPRNTIYF
cdr3_nt: TGTGCCAGCAGCCTTCCCCGGAACACCATATATTTT

d_call: .
j_call: TRBJ2-5
v_call: TRBV6-5
clone_size: .
cdr3_aa: CASSSCYETQYF
cdr3_nt: TGTGCCAGCAGTTCGTGTTACGAGACCCAGTACTTC